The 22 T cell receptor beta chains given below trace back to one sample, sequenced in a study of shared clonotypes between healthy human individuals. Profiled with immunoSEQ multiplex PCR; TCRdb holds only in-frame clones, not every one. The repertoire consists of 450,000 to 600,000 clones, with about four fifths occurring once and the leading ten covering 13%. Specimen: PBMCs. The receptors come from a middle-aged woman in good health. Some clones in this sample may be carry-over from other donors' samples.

The CDR3 bases are TGCGCCAGCAGCCAAGAATGGAACAGCCATTTCTATGGCTACACCTTC. The encoded protein is CASSQEWNSHFYGYTF. The chain uses TRBV4-3 and TRBJ1-2, with D hard to call. CDR1 is LGHNA, CDR2 YSLEER, per germline. The CDR3 is 16 amino acids. The ends were cut back, 0 bases at V and 4 bases at J, with 15 bases in the middle.

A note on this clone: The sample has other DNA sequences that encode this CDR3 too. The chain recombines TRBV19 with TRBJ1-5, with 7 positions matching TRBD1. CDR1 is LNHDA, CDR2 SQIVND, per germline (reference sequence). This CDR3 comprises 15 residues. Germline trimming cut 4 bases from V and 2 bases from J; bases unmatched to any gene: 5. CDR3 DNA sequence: TGTGCCAGTAGTACCGGGACAGCGGGCAATCAGCCCCAGCATTTT. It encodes CASSTGTAGNQPQHF.

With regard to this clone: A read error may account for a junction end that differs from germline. The CDR3, as DNA: TGTGCTAGCAGCTTATCCCCAGCGGGAGAAGGGTACGAGCAGTACTTC. Translating it yields CASSLSPAGEGYEQYF. The chain is built from TRBV7-7 and TRBJ2-7, with TRBD2 matching 8 bases. The CDR3 sequence is 16 residues long. Germline V gene data show CDR1 as SSHAT and CDR2 as FNYEAQ (reference sequence).

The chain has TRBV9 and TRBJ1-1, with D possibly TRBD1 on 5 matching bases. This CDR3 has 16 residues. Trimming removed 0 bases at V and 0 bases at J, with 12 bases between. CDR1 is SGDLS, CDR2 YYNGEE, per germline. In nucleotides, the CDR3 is TGTGCCAGCAGCGTAGGTGGGTGGGGGATGAACACTGAAGCTTTCTTT. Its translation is CASSVGGWGMNTEAFF.

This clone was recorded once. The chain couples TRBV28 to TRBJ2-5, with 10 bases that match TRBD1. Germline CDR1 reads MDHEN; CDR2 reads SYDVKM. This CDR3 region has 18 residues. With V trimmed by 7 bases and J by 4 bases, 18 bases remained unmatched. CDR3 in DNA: TGTGCCAGCACCAATCCTAACCGGGACAGGGGTTTTGGAGAGACCCAGTACTTC. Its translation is CASTNPNRDRGFGETQYF.

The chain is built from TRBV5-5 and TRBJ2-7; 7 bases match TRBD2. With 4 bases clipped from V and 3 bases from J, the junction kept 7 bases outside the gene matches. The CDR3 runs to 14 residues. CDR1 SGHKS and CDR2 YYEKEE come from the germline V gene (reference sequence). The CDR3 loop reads CASSPARTSYEQYF. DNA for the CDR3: TGTGCCAGCAGCCCAGCCCGGACTAGCTACGAGCAGTACTTC.

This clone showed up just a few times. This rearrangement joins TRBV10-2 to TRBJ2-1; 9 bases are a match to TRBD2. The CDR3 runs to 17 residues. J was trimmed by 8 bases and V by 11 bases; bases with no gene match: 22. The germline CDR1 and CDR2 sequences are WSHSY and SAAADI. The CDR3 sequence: CAGLGLAGMRGCHEQFF. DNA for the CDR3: TGCGCCGGGTTAGGGCTAGCGGGAATGAGGGGGTGCCATGAGCAGTTCTTC.

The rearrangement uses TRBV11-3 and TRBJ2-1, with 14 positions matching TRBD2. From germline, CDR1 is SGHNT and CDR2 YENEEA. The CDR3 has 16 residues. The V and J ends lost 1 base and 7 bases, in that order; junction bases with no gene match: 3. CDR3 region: CASSLGGLAGVNEQFF. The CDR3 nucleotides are TGTGCCAGCAGCTTAGGGGGACTAGCGGGAGTGAATGAGCAGTTCTTC.

The CDR3 region has the DNA TGTGCCAGTAGGCGCGGGAGGGGCACAGATACGCAGTATTTT. It codes for CASRRGRGTDTQYF. V is TRBV19 and J is TRBJ2-3; 9 bases agree with TRBD2. The CDR3 loop spans 14 amino acids. Germline V gene sequence: CDR1 LNHDA, CDR2 SQIVND (reference sequence). V gave up 6 bases and J gave up 1 base; unmatched junction bases: 2.

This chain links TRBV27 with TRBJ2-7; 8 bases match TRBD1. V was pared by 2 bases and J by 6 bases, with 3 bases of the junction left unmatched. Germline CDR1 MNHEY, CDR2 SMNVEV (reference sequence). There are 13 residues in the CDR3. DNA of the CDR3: TGTGCCAGCAGTTTAGGGACAGGCTTCGAGCAGTACTTC. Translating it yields CASSLGTGFEQYF.

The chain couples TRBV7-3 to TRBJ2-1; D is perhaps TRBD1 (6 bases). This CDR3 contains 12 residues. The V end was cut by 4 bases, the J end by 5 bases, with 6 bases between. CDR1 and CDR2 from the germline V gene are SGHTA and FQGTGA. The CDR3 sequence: CASSSGDNEQFF. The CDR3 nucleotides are TGTGCCAGCAGCTCAGGGGACAATGAGCAGTTCTTC.

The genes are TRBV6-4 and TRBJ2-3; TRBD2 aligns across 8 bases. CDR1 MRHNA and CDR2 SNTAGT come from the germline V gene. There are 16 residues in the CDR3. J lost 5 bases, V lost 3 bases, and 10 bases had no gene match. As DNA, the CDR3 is TGTGCCAGCAGTGATCAAAGCGGGAGCTCAGGAGATACGCAGTATTTT. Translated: CASSDQSGSSGDTQYF.

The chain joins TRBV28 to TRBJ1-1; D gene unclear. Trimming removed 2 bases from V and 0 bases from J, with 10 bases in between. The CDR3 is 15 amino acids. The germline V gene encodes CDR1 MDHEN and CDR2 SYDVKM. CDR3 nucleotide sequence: TGTGCCAGCAGTTTAAATTCGCACATGAACACTGAAGCTTTCTTT. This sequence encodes CASSLNSHMNTEAFF.

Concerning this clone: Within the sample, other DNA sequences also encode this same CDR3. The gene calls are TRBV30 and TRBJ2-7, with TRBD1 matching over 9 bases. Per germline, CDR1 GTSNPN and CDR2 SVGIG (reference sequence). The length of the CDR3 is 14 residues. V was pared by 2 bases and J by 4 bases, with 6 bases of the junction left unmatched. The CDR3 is CAWSPGQGFYEQYF. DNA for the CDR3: TGTGCCTGGAGTCCAGGACAGGGGTTTTACGAGCAGTACTTC.

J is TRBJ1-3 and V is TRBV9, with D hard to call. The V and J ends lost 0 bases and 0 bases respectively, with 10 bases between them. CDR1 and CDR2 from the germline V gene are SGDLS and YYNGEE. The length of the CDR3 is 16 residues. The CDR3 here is CASSVDGSNSGNTIYF. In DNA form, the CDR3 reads TGTGCCAGCAGCGTAGATGGCAGTAACTCTGGAAACACCATATATTTT.

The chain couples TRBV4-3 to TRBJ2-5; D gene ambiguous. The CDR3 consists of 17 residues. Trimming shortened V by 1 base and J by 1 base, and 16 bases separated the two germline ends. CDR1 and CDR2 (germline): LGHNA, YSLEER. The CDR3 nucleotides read TGCGCCAGCAGCCAAGCCCCCGGGCGGAACCCCCAAGAGACCCAGTACTTC. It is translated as CASSQAPGRNPQETQYF.

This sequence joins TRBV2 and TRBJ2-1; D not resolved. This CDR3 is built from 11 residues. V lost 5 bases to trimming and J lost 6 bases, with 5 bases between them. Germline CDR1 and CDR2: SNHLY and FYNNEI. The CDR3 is CASSTANEQFF. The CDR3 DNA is TGTGCCAGCAGTACAGCCAATGAGCAGTTCTTC.

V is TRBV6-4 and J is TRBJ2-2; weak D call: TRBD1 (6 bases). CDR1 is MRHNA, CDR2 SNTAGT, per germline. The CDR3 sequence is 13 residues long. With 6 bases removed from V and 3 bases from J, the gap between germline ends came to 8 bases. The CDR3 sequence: CASRGQYTGELFF. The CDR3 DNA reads TGTGCCAGCAGAGGACAGTACACCGGGGAGCTGTTTTTT.

The CDR3 nucleotides are TGTGCCAGCAGCTTAGCCGGACAGGCGGGTGAGCAGCAGTACTTC. Its protein product is CASSLAGQAGEQQYF. The chain uses TRBV11-2 and TRBJ2-7; 7 nucleotides align to TRBD1. Germline CDR1 and CDR2: SGHAT and FQNNGV. J was trimmed by 8 bases and V by 1 base; bases with no gene match: 11. The CDR3 loop spans 15 amino acids.

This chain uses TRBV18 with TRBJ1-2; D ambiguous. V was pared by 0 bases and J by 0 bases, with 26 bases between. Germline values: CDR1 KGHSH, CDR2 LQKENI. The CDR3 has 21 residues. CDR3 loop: CASSPPLQANWGSITNYGYTF. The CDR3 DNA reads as TGTGCCAGCTCACCACCGTTGCAGGCCAATTGGGGTAGTATAACTAACTATGGCTACACCTTC.

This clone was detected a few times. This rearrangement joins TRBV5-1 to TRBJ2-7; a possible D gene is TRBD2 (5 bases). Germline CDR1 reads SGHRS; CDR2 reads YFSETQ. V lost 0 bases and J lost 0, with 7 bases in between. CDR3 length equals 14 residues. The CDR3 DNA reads TGCGCCAGCAGCTTGGGGAGGAGCTCCTACGAGCAGTACTTC. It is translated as CASSLGRSSYEQYF.

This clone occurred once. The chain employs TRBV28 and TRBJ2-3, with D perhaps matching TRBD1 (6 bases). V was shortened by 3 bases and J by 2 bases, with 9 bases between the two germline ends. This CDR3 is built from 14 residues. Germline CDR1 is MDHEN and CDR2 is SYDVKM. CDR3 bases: TGTGCCAGCAGTTTCAGGGGTAACACAGATACGCAGTATTTT. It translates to CASSFRGNTDTQYF.